Following are 20 T cell receptor beta chains from one sample sequenced in a study of T cell repertoires in cytomegalovirus infection. MiXCR, applied by TCRdb to the reads, yields one record per CDR3 protein. Altogether about 310,000 distinct CDR3 sequences are present, roughly 15% being singletons, with the ten largest covering around 12%. Sequences were obtained from PBMCs. These TCRs come from a human donor in good health (CMV status not recorded). Some clones in this sample may be carry-over from other donors' samples.

This clonotype was seen many times. The V and J genes are TRBV27 and TRBJ2-3; 8 bases map to TRBD1. The length of the CDR3 is 15 residues. Germline values: CDR1 MNHEY, CDR2 SMNVEV (reference sequence). With V trimmed by 4 bases and J by 2 bases, 5 bases remained unmatched. The CDR3 nucleotides are TGTGCCAGCAGTTCAGGGACAGGAAACACAGATACGCAGTATTTT. Translation gives CASSSGTGNTDTQYF.

This clonotype was picked up many times. V usage is TRBV7-2 and J usage is TRBJ2-3, with a weak D call TRBD2 (6 bases). This CDR3 spans 15 amino acids. The germline CDR1 and CDR2 sequences are SGHTA and FQGNSA. Trimming left V 1 base short and J 0 bases short, with 8 bases between. The CDR3 region is CASSLGGESTDTQYF. The DNA for the CDR3 is TGTGCCAGCAGCTTAGGGGGGGAGAGCACAGATACGCAGTATTTT.

Ten or more counts support this clonotype. This sequence joins TRBV12-5 and TRBJ2-3, with D possibly being TRBD2 (5 bases). Germline V gene sequence: CDR1 LGHNT, CDR2 FRNRAP. This CDR3 has 20 residues. The germline V and J ends were trimmed by 1 base and 2 bases, with 25 bases remaining between them. The CDR3 DNA reads as TGTGCTAGTGGTTTGGGACCCTGGGAGCGGCGGTTGGGCCTCACAGATACGCAGTATTTT. Protein sequence: CASGLGPWERRLGLTDTQYF.

There are many counts of this clonotype. The chain employs TRBV7-2 and TRBJ2-1; 12 bases are a match to TRBD2. The germline CDR1 and CDR2 sequences are SGHTA and FQGNSA. The CDR3 runs to 15 residues. J was trimmed by 0 bases and V by 10 bases; bases with no gene match: 4. CDR3: CATRTSGASYNEQFF. The CDR3 bases are TGTGCCACCCGGACTAGCGGGGCCTCCTACAATGAGCAGTTCTTC.

There are many counts of this clonotype. The DNA for the CDR3 is TGTGCCAGCAGCTTTGACAGAGCTAACGAGCAGTACTTC. This codes for CASSFDRANEQYF. V gene TRBV7-2 combines with J gene TRBJ2-7, with D possibly matching TRBD1 (5 bases). V shed 3 bases and J shed 5 bases, with 11 bases lying between them. CDR3 size: 13 residues. Germline CDR1 SGHTA, CDR2 FQGNSA.

This clonotype has ten or more counts. This chain uses TRBV7-2 with TRBJ2-1, with D perhaps TRBD1 or TRBD2 (6 bases each). V lost 7 bases, J lost 8 bases, and 15 bases lay in between. Germline assignment: CDR1 SGHTA and CDR2 FQGNSA. The CDR3 length is 13 residues. Here the CDR3 DNA reads TGTGCCAGCACCTCCGGGGGCCGGGATGAGCAGTTCTTC. This gives the protein CASTSGGRDEQFF.

This clonotype was found a few times. The chain recombines TRBV6-6 with TRBJ1-5, with 8 bases that match TRBD1. CDR3 size: 15 residues. The junction had 3 bases not matched to a gene; V was cut back by 4 bases and J by 1 base. Germline V gene sequence: CDR1 MNHNY, CDR2 SVGAGI (reference sequence). This CDR3 is CASSSTGVSNQPQHF. The CDR3 nucleotides read TGTGCCAGCAGTTCGACAGGGGTAAGCAATCAGCCCCAGCATTTT.

The chain uses TRBV5-4 and TRBJ2-1; 8 nucleotides align to TRBD2. With 4 bases clipped from V and 7 bases from J, the junction kept 10 bases outside the gene matches. Germline CDR1 SGHNT, CDR2 YYREEE (reference sequence). This CDR3 is built from 15 residues. The CDR3 DNA is TGTGCCAGCAGCCCCGGGGGGGCCAATTGGAATGAGCAGTTCTTC. Amino acid sequence: CASSPGGANWNEQFF.

The V gene is TRBV2, the J gene TRBJ2-3; 7 nucleotides line up with TRBD1. The CDR3 covers 14 residues. V shed 7 bases and J 5 bases; nucleotides not matched to a gene: 9. Germline assignment: CDR1 SNHLY and CDR2 FYNNEI. CDR3: CASTGTAGGDTQYF. Written as DNA, the CDR3 is TGTGCCAGCACCGGGACAGCTGGGGGAGATACGCAGTATTTT.

In nucleotides, the CDR3 is TGCAGTGCTTCTAGAGCTGGGAATGCTCGGGGGGGCCCGCAGTACTTC. This translates into CSASRAGNARGGPQYF. The chain combines TRBV20-1 with TRBJ2-7; TRBD2 agrees at 8 bases. The CDR3 runs to 16 residues. Germline CDR1 DFQATT, CDR2 SNEGSKA (reference sequence). Unmatched junction bases numbered 21, after V lost 5 bases and J lost 9 bases.

This clonotype was observed a handful of times. This chain links TRBV20-1 with TRBJ2-7; no definite D call. Deletions cut 3 bases from V and 8 bases from J, with 8 bases between. The CDR3 length is 10 residues. Germline CDR1 is DFQATT and CDR2 is SNEGSKA (reference sequence). For the CDR3, the DNA is TGCAGTGCTAGGGGGTTTCAGCAGTACTTC. Its translation: CSARGFQQYF.

In its sample, this clonotype was seen a few times. The V call is TRBV28, the J call TRBJ1-1; D might be TRBD1 (6 bases). This CDR3 has 16 amino acids. V was pared by 1 base and J by 4 bases, with 16 bases between. Germline-derived CDR1 and CDR2 are MDHEN and SYDVKM. The CDR3 protein is CASSLSAGEKGTEAFF. In DNA, the CDR3 is TGTGCCAGCAGTTTATCGGCAGGGGAGAAAGGCACTGAAGCTTTCTTT.

The table lists this clonotype with many counts. The DNA for the CDR3 is TGTGCCAGCAGCTCCCGACAGGGGGAGGGCTATGGCTACACCTTC. Amino acids: CASSSRQGEGYGYTF. The chain joins TRBV11-2 to TRBJ1-2, with 9 nucleotides matching TRBD1. CDR1 is SGHAT, CDR2 FQNNGV, per germline. This CDR3 is built from 15 residues. With V trimmed by 4 bases and J by 4 bases, 7 bases remained unmatched.

This chain uses TRBV28 with TRBJ1-5; weak D call: TRBD1 (5 bases). V dropped 7 bases and J dropped 7 bases, with 17 bases sitting between them. The CDR3 has 14 residues. Germline V gene data show CDR1 as MDHEN and CDR2 as SYDVKM. CDR3 protein: CASTDDSWRQPQHF. The CDR3 DNA is TGTGCCAGCACCGATGACAGTTGGAGGCAGCCCCAGCATTTT.

This clonotype was seen at least ten times. The chain links TRBV12-3 or TRBV12-4 to TRBJ2-7, with 9 positions matching TRBD1. The CDR3 covers 14 residues. The V and J ends lost 7 bases and 2 bases, in that order; junction bases with no gene match: 6. The CDR3 is CASNTGQGPYEQYF. The CDR3 bases are TGTGCCAGCAATACGGGACAGGGACCCTACGAGCAGTACTTC.

In its sample, this clonotype was seen a few times. V gene TRBV20-1 combines with J gene TRBJ1-5; 7 positions match TRBD1. V lost 1 base to trimming and J lost 3 bases; unmatched junction nucleotides: 3. Germline assignment: CDR1 DFQATT and CDR2 SNEGSKA (reference sequence). CDR3 length: 14 amino acids. The CDR3 loop is CSARATGDNQPQHF. CDR3 coding DNA: TGCAGTGCTAGAGCAACAGGGGACAATCAGCCCCAGCATTTT.

This clonotype was recorded at least ten times. The chain links TRBV7-2 to TRBJ1-1, with D perhaps TRBD1 (5 bases). From germline, CDR1 is SGHTA and CDR2 FQGNSA. This CDR3 has 15 residues. Trimming removed 1 base at V and 9 bases at J, with 18 bases between. The CDR3 reads CASSLVATEGRQAFF. In DNA, the CDR3 is TGTGCCAGCAGCTTAGTGGCGACAGAGGGACGTCAAGCTTTCTTT.

This clonotype was detected only a few times. The chain uses TRBV12-3 or TRBV12-4 and TRBJ2-7; D gene unclear. Between the trimmed V and J ends, which lost 4 bases and 2 bases, there was a span of 9 bases. The CDR3 totals 13 residues. CDR3 sequence (DNA): TGTGCCAGCAGTTGGGTAACCACCTACGAGCAGTACTTC. This sequence encodes CASSWVTTYEQYF.

The chain couples TRBV7-4 to TRBJ1-5, with a tentative D call TRBD1 (5 bases). Germline V gene sequence: CDR1 SGHVT, CDR2 SQSDAQ. V was cut by 5 bases and J by 1 base, with 18 bases left in between. The CDR3 consists of 17 residues. The CDR3: CASSLFGTGLSNQPQHF. The CDR3 bases are TGTGCCAGCAGCCTCTTCGGGACCGGGCTGAGCAATCAGCCCCAGCATTTT.

In its sample, this clonotype was seen many times. The V and J genes are TRBV7-6 and TRBJ1-1; D is unresolved. V was pared by 6 bases and J by 7 bases, with 21 bases between. The CDR3 is 15 amino acids. CDR1 is SGHVS, CDR2 FNYEAQ, per germline. CDR3 loop: CASRSDPLRRLEAFF. DNA of the CDR3: TGTGCCAGCAGATCAGACCCTCTCCGACGGCTTGAAGCTTTCTTT.